This T cell receptor beta chain was identified in a study of cytomegalovirus exposure and HLA in healthy donors. Study-level findings and limits: Earlier findings revealed that most TCR beta V segments proved productive either about 87% or about 30% of the time. It was reportedly the case that the classifier diagnosed cytomegalovirus status with high specificity and sensitivity. Most sequenced TCRs were rare (though some public TCRs occurred in many donors).

Of note for this clone: The antigen is undetermined.

Primers included in the PCR were 60 Vbeta and 13 Jbeta primers. Per the study methods: Later reanalysis found about 78 million unique TCR beta chains, about 10 million of them shared. Assay: immunoSEQ multiplex PCR; the TCRdb copy retains only in-frame clones and omits some. V, J and clone size reflect that table, while D and trimming were determined from the DNA. The sample comprises approximately 130,000 clones, 70% to 85% of which are singletons, and approximately 2.6% rests with the top ten. This receptor was identified in a man aged 50 to 59 in good health and CMV-seronegative. Sequenced material: PBMCs.

In nucleotides, the CDR3 is TGTGCCAGCAGCTACCTAAGCGGGGAGCAGTACTTC. Amino acid sequence: CASSYLSGEQYF. V gene TRBV13 combines with J gene TRBJ2-7, with D perhaps matching TRBD2 (6 bases). CDR1 is PRHDT and CDR2 is FYEKMQ in the germline V gene (reference sequence). The CDR3 extends over 12 amino acids. Trimming removed 4 bases at V and 7 bases at J, with 11 bases between.